These T cell receptor beta chains were read from a single sample in a study of blood T cells in healthy people across ages. TCRdb re-analysed the 5' RACE reads in MiXCR, keeping a single row per CDR3 protein. The repertoire holds about 970,000 distinct CDR3 sequences, with 51% as singletons. The sequencing sample was made of blood. These receptors were taken from a woman between 55 and 75 years old in good health. Each CDR3 is given with its conserved first and last residue. A D gene is named only where the DNA matches it firmly. Clone size is not always given. Where it is, it says once, few, many or a class for expanded clones.

TRBD2	TRBJ2-7	TRBV12-3/TRBV12-4	NA	TGTGCCAGCAGTATGACTAGCGGGAGGAAGTATGAGCAGTACTTC	CASSMTSGRKYEQYF
NA	TRBJ2-2	TRBV12-3/TRBV12-4	NA	TGTGCCAGCAACCCGCGCCGCTCGAACACCGGGGAGCTGTTTTTT	CASNPRRSNTGELFF
NA	TRBJ2-3	TRBV7-6	NA	TGTGCCAGCAGCCCGCATCAGGTGCGATACACAGATACGCAGTATTTT	CASSPHQVRYTDTQYF
NA	TRBJ2-2	TRBV18	NA	TGTGCCAGCTCACCACCTATTCGACAGGACACCGGGGAGCTGTTTTTT	CASSPPIRQDTGELFF
TRBD2	TRBJ2-1	TRBV20-1	few	TGCAGTGCTTGGAGCGGGAAGAGCTCCTACAATGAGCAGTTCTTC	CSAWSGKSSYNEQFF
NA	TRBJ2-1	TRBV6-6	few	TGTGCCAGCAGTTCAGGGGCGAGGGTCTACAATGAGCAGTTCTTC	CASSSGARVYNEQFF
NA	TRBJ2-3	TRBV7-2	many	TGTGCCAGCAGCTTCGCGGGGAGCACAGATACGCAGTATTTT	CASSFAGSTDTQYF
NA	TRBJ2-3	TRBV12-3/TRBV12-4	NA	TGTGCCAGCAGTCGAACGGGAGTTACGCAGTATTTT	CASSRTGVTQYF
TRBD2	TRBJ2-7	TRBV28	NA	TGTGCCAGCAGTTCTTTTTCTGCGGGAGGGCACTCCTACGAGCAGTACTTC	CASSSFSAGGHSYEQYF
NA	TRBJ2-7	TRBV2	NA	TGTGCCAGCACCCAGGGGGGTGACTACGAGCAGTACTTC	CASTQGGDYEQYF
TRBD1	TRBJ1-2	TRBV27	NA	TGTGCCAGCGCTTCCGGGACAGGTGTGTTTGGCTACACCTTC	CASASGTGVFGYTF
NA	TRBJ2-7	TRBV29-1	many	TGCAGCGGCACGAGGGACTACGAGCAGTACTTC	CSGTRDYEQYF
NA	TRBJ2-5	TRBV7-2	NA	TGTGCCAGCAGCCGCCGAAGGGGGTTTGAGCAGTACTTC	CASSRRRGFEQYF
NA	TRBJ2-4	TRBV14	NA	TGTGCCAGCAGCCAAGATCTGGCGGGACGCCTCAAAAACATTCAGTACTTC	CASSQDLAGRLKNIQYF
NA	TRBJ2-5	TRBV28	NA	TGTGCCAGCAGTTTAATCGCGACGAAACTAGAGCAGTACTTC	CASSLIATKLEQYF
NA	TRBJ2-5	TRBV3-1	NA	TGTGCCAGCAGCCAAGATGCGGCGGGACGCCATCAGACCCAGTACTTC	CASSQDAAGRHQTQYF
NA	TRBJ2-4	TRBV6-5	NA	TGTGCCAGCAGTTACTCGGGGGCTTGGGGGGCCAAAAACATTCAGTACTTC	CASSYSGAWGAKNIQYF
TRBD2	TRBJ2-3	TRBV4-3	few	TGCGCCAGCAGCCAAGGACTAGCGGGAGCTCTGTCAGATACGCAGTATTTT	CASSQGLAGALSDTQYF
NA	TRBJ2-1	TRBV7-2	few	TGTGCCAGCAGCTTAGATAGGGTGACACACAATGAGCAGTTCTTC	CASSLDRVTHNEQFF
NA	TRBJ2-7	TRBV7-9	NA	TGTGCCAGCAGCCGCCGGGGCCTAGTCCACGAGCAGTACTTC	CASSRRGLVHEQYF
NA	TRBJ2-1	TRBV5-1	NA	TGCGCCAGCAGCTTGGCAGGCGGGTTCTACGAGCAGTTCTTC	CASSLAGGFYEQFF
TRBD2	TRBJ2-7	TRBV12-3/TRBV12-4	NA	TGTGCCAGCAGTCGAGCGGGAGTCTACGAGCAGTACTTC	CASSRAGVYEQYF
TRBD1	TRBJ2-5	TRBV13	NA	TGTGCCAGCAGCGGGGACAGGGGGTCGGAGACCCAGTACTTC	CASSGDRGSETQYF
NA	TRBJ1-2	TRBV18	NA	TGTGCCAGCTCACCAGTGGACATAAACTATGGCTACACCTTC	CASSPVDINYGYTF
TRBD2	TRBJ2-3	TRBV5-1	NA	TGCGCCAGCAGCATCGGGAGGCCTACCATAGATACGCAGTATTTT	CASSIGRPTIDTQYF
TRBD2	TRBJ2-1	TRBV7-9	NA	TGTGCCAGCAGCTTGGGACTAGCGGGAAACCATGAGCAGTTCTTC	CASSLGLAGNHEQFF
NA	TRBJ2-3	TRBV7-9	NA	TGTGCCAGCAGCATTGTAAGTTTACTCCGATCGACGCAGTATTTT	CASSIVSLLRSTQYF
TRBD2	TRBJ2-7	TRBV10-3	NA	TGTGCCATCAGTGATTGGGGGGCGACTAGCGGGAAAGCCCCCTACGAGCAGTACTTC	CAISDWGATSGKAPYEQYF
NA	TRBJ1-4	TRBV5-1	NA	TGCGCCAGCAGCTCCTCCAACAGGGTACTTGAAAAACTGTTTTTT	CASSSSNRVLEKLFF
NA	TRBJ2-1	TRBV10-2	NA	TGCGCCAGTTTAATCGGGAAAATCAGCTCCTACAATGAGCAGTTCTTC	CASLIGKISSYNEQFF
NA	TRBJ1-2	TRBV7-3	NA	TGTGCCAGCAGCTTACAGGCAGGGACTAACTATGGCTACACCTTC	CASSLQAGTNYGYTF
TRBD2	TRBJ2-4	TRBV6-5	NA	TGTGCCAGCAGATTAGCGGGAGATGCCAAAAACATTCAGTACTTC	CASRLAGDAKNIQYF
NA	TRBJ2-7	TRBV12-3/TRBV12-4	NA	TGTGCCAGCAGGTTTCAGGGTCGGTACGAGCAGTACTTC	CASRFQGRYEQYF
TRBD2	TRBJ2-4	TRBV20-1	NA	TGCAGTACCGAACTGGGACTAGCGGGCGACGAGCAGTCCTTC	CSTELGLAGDEQSF
NA	TRBJ2-7	TRBV4-1	NA	TGCGCCAGCAGCCAGCTCCCCGGCAACTCCTACGAGCAGTACTTC	CASSQLPGNSYEQYF
NA	TRBJ1-1	TRBV28	NA	TGTGCCAGCAGAGGGGGGGTATACACTGAAGCTTTCTTT	CASRGGVYTEAFF
NA	TRBJ1-2	TRBV5-4	NA	TGTGCCAGCAGCTTGGAGACAGGAACCTATGGCTACACCTTC	CASSLETGTYGYTF
NA	TRBJ2-5	TRBV15	few	TGTGCCACCAGCAGCGCCCGAAGGGGGTTTAGTGGGAAAGAGACCCAGTACTTC	CATSSARRGFSGKETQYF
NA	TRBJ2-5	TRBV2	NA	TGTGCCAGCAGCCCCGGGGAGAAAGAGACCCAGTACTTC	CASSPGEKETQYF
NA	TRBJ1-2	TRBV11-1	NA	TGTGCCAGCAGCCGCGAAGGTCCGTATGGCTACACCTTC	CASSREGPYGYTF
NA	TRBJ2-7	TRBV28	few	TGTGCCAGCAGAAGCCTCAGGGGAACCTCCTACGAGCAGTACTTC	CASRSLRGTSYEQYF
TRBD2	TRBJ2-7	TRBV2	once	TGTGCCAGCAGACGACCGGGACTAGCGAACTACGAGCAGTACTTC	CASRRPGLANYEQYF
NA	TRBJ2-1	TRBV12-3/TRBV12-4	NA	TGTGCCAGCACCCTGACCCCTTACAATGAGCAGTTCTTC	CASTLTPYNEQFF
NA	TRBJ2-1	TRBV27	many	TGTGCCAGCATCTCGATCGGTGGCTCCTACAATGAGCAGTTCTTC	CASISIGGSYNEQFF
NA	TRBJ2-7	TRBV12-3/TRBV12-4	NA	TGTGCCAGCATCGGGGACCTGTCCTACGAGCAGTACTTC	CASIGDLSYEQYF
NA	TRBJ1-5	TRBV27	once	TGTGCCAGCAGCCTTACAGGGTTCCAAAATCAGCCCCAGCATTTT	CASSLTGFQNQPQHF
TRBD2	TRBJ2-7	TRBV29-1	few	TGCAGCGTTGAGGAATTGGTAGCGGGCCAGACCTACGAGCAGTACTTC	CSVEELVAGQTYEQYF
NA	TRBJ2-1	TRBV7-9	few	TGTGCCAGCAGCCTGGGACTTGATTACAATGAGCAGTTCTTC	CASSLGLDYNEQFF
NA	TRBJ2-5	TRBV7-2	NA	TGTGCCAGCAGCCAGTACGGGCTGGAGACCCAGTACTTC	CASSQYGLETQYF
NA	TRBJ2-7	TRBV4-1	few	TGCGCCAGCAGCCCGGCCAGCGGGACAGGAGGTACCTACGAGCAGTACTTC	CASSPASGTGGTYEQYF
NA	TRBJ2-7	TRBV15	NA	TGTGCCACCAGCAGAGATCTTAATGGGCCACTAATCTACGAGCAGTACTTC	CATSRDLNGPLIYEQYF
NA	TRBJ2-7	TRBV6-5	few	TGTGCCAGCAGTTACTCCGACGGACTACGTCCCTACGAGCAGTACTTC	CASSYSDGLRPYEQYF
TRBD2	TRBJ2-7	TRBV4-1	NA	TGCGCCAGCAGCCAAGATTGGGAAGGGGCCGGGAGGATGGGAGAGCAGTACTTC	CASSQDWEGAGRMGEQYF
NA	TRBJ2-1	TRBV20-1	NA	TGCAGCCCGAGGGTGGGCAGTGCAGGGGACGAGCAGTTCTTC	CSPRVGSAGDEQFF
NA	TRBJ2-7	TRBV4-1	NA	TGCGCCAGCAGCCAAGATTTTTACGGGGTCTACAATGAGCAGTACTTC	CASSQDFYGVYNEQYF
TRBD1	TRBJ2-5	TRBV20-1	few	TGCAGTGCTAGAGCCCACGGCAGGGGGCGCCAAGAGACCCAGTACTTC	CSARAHGRGRQETQYF